The rows below give T cell receptor beta chains drawn from one sample of a study of T cell responses to AZD1222 COVID-19 vaccine. Sequencing was performed with immunoSEQ multiplex PCR; in TCRdb, only in-frame clones are kept and a portion is missing. This table has about 180,000 clones, roughly 89% appearing once. This sample comprised peripheral blood, obtained on day 0 of AZD1222 vaccination. All receptors derive from an adult in good health. The CDR3 runs from the conserved cysteine through the conserved F or W. Each record gives: clone size, J gene, V gene, D gene, CDR3 protein, CDR3 DNA. D genes are given only for firm matches. Only some rows state a clone size, as once, few, many or a class for expanded clones.

>.|TRBJ2-4|TRBV29-1|.
CSVGDGGNIQYF
TGCAGCGTGGGGGACGGGGGAAACATTCAGTACTTC
>.|TRBJ1-2|TRBV6-6|.
CASSSTGTYGYTF
TGTGCCAGCAGTTCTACAGGAACCTATGGCTACACCTTC
>few|TRBJ2-5|TRBV12-3/TRBV12-4|TRBD2
CASSSGRMETQYF
TGTGCCAGTTCTAGCGGGAGGATGGAGACCCAGTACTTC
>.|TRBJ1-5|TRBV7-2|.
CASSPGGSPQPQHF
TGTGCCAGCAGCCCCGGGGGATCCCCTCAGCCCCAGCATTTT
>.|TRBJ1-6|TRBV5-6|TRBD1
CASSSYDRGYNSPLHF
TGTGCCAGCAGCTCATACGACAGGGGCTATAATTCACCCCTCCACTTT
>.|TRBJ1-1|TRBV18|TRBD1
CASSPLKGQGRETEAFF
TGTGCCAGCTCACCTCTTAAGGGACAGGGACGGGAGACTGAAGCTTTCTTT
>.|TRBJ2-1|TRBV6-5|TRBD2
CASNPSGYNEQFF
TGTGCCAGCAATCCTAGCGGTTACAATGAGCAGTTCTTC
>.|TRBJ2-7|TRBV5-1|.
CASSLSGSGTYEQYF
TGCGCCAGCAGCTTGTCAGGGTCTGGGACCTACGAGCAGTACTTC
>.|TRBJ1-1|TRBV18|.
CASSPLDTEAFF
TGTGCCAGCTCACCACTGGACACTGAAGCTTTCTTT
>.|TRBJ1-1|TRBV28|.
CASSSVNTNTEAFF
TGTGCCAGCAGTTCCGTTAATACGAACACTGAAGCTTTCTTT
>.|TRBJ2-2|TRBV30|.
CAWSRGDPNTGELFF
TGTGCCTGGAGTAGGGGTGATCCGAACACCGGGGAGCTGTTTTTT
>.|TRBJ2-5|TRBV5-1|.
CASSLRVAQETQYF
TGCGCCAGCAGCCTCCGGGTAGCCCAAGAGACCCAGTACTTC
>.|TRBJ1-5|TRBV18|.
CASSPGQGGLQPQHF
TGTGCCAGCTCACCTGGGCAGGGAGGGCTTCAGCCCCAGCATTTT
>.|TRBJ1-5|TRBV6-5|.
CASSEGGNQPQHF
TGTGCCAGCAGCGAGGGAGGCAATCAGCCCCAGCATTTT
>.|TRBJ1-1|TRBV24-1|.
CATSDGLNTEAFF
TGTGCCACCAGTGATGGGCTGAACACTGAAGCTTTCTTT
>few|TRBJ1-2|TRBV3-1/TRBV3-2|.
CASSQGTALYGYTF
TGTGCCAGCAGCCAAGGGACAGCCCTCTATGGCTACACCTTC
>.|TRBJ2-7|TRBV5-5|.
CASSLDRGWEQYF
TGTGCCAGCAGCTTGGATCGGGGGTGGGAGCAGTACTTC
>.|TRBJ1-5|TRBV2|.
CATMPQGAGNQPQHF
TGTGCCACCATGCCTCAGGGTGCGGGCAATCAGCCCCAGCATTTT
>.|TRBJ1-5|TRBV28|.
CASSLGQGNIQPQHF
TGTGCCAGCAGTTTGGGGCAGGGGAATATACAGCCCCAGCATTTT
>.|TRBJ2-2|TRBV6-5|TRBD1
CASSYSMTGAGELFF
TGTGCCAGCAGTTACTCGATGACAGGGGCCGGGGAGCTGTTTTTT
>.|TRBJ2-1|TRBV15|.
CATTGPRWNEQFF
TGTGCCACCACGGGGCCGCGGTGGAATGAGCAGTTCTTC
>.|TRBJ2-1|TRBV29-1|.
CSVTNQGNEQFF
TGCAGCGTCACTAACCAGGGGAATGAGCAGTTCTTC
>.|TRBJ1-6|TRBV10-3|TRBD1
CAISERVTGHNSPLHF
TGTGCCATCAGTGAGCGGGTGACAGGGCATAATTCACCCCTCCACTTT
>.|TRBJ1-1|TRBV19|TRBD1
CASSIAVTGVGTEAFF
TGTGCCAGTAGTATAGCCGTGACAGGGGTGGGCACTGAAGCTTTCTTT
>.|TRBJ1-5|TRBV19|.
CASTGLNQPQHF
TGTGCCAGTACAGGGCTAAATCAGCCCCAGCATTTT
>.|TRBJ1-4|TRBV27|.
CASSLSGIGRVGNEKLFF
TGTGCCAGCAGTTTAAGTGGGATCGGCCGAGTGGGTAATGAAAAACTGTTTTTT
>.|TRBJ2-1|TRBV28|.
CASRGRSYNEQFF
TGTGCCAGCAGGGGTAGGTCCTACAATGAGCAGTTCTTC
>once|TRBJ2-1|TRBV5-1|.
CASSLDGTSNEQFF
TGCGCCAGCAGCTTGGACGGGACGAGCAATGAGCAGTTCTTC